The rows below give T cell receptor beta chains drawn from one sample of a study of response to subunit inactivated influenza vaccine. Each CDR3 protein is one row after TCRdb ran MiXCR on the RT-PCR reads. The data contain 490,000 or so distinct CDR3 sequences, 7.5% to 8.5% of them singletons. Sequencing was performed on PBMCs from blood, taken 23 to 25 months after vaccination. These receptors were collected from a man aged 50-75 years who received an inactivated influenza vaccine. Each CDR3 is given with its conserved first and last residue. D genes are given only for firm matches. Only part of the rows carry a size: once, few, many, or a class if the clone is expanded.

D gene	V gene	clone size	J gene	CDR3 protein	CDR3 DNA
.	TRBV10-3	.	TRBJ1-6	CAISERQNDSPLHF	TGTGCCATCAGTGAACGGCAGAATGATTCACCCCTCCACTTT
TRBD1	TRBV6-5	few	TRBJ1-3	CASTLTGSGNTIYF	TGTGCCAGCACTTTGACAGGGTCCGGGAACACCATATATTTT
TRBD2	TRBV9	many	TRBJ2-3	CASSVGTSSTDTQYF	TGTGCCAGCAGCGTTGGGACTAGCTCCACAGATACGCAGTATTTT
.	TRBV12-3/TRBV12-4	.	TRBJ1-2	CASSPTPGGYGYTF	TGTGCCAGCAGTCCGACCCCGGGAGGGTATGGCTACACCTTC
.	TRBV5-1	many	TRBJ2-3	CASSLDPAIDTQYF	TGCGCCAGCAGCTTGGATCCGGCGATAGATACGCAGTATTTT
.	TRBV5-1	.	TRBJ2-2	CASSIRLDTGELFF	TGCGCCAGCAGCATCAGACTGGACACCGGGGAGCTGTTTTTT
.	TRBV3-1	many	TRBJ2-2	CASSLGFGPGELFF	TGTGCCAGCAGCCTGGGGTTCGGCCCCGGGGAGCTGTTTTTT
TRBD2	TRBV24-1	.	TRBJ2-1	CATSATGLAGESSYNEQFF	TGTGCCACCAGTGCCACGGGACTAGCGGGCGAAAGCTCCTACAATGAGCAGTTCTTC
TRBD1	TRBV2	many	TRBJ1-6	CASMTGTGGSPLHF	TGTGCCAGCATGACCGGGACAGGAGGCTCACCCCTCCACTTT
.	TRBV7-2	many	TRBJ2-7	CASSFDRNTQYF	TGTGCCAGCAGCTTCGACCGAAACACGCAGTACTTC
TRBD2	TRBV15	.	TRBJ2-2	CATSRGAGGTGELFF	TGTGCCACCAGCAGAGGGGCCGGGGGGACCGGGGAGCTGTTTTTT
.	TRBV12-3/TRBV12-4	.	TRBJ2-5	CASRRDGWEETQYF	TGTGCCAGCAGGCGGGACGGCTGGGAGGAGACCCAGTACTTC
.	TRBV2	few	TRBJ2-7	CASSEPVSYEQYF	TGTGCCAGCAGTGAACCCGTCTCCTACGAGCAGTACTTC
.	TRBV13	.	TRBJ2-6	CASSWQGYGANVLTF	TGTGCCAGCAGCTGGCAGGGATACGGGGCCAACGTCCTGACTTTC
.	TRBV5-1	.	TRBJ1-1	CASSAYGGPTEAFF	TGCGCCAGCAGCGCGTACGGGGGCCCCACTGAAGCTTTCTTT
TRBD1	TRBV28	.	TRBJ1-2	CASTPGQGSYGYTF	TGTGCCAGCACTCCGGGACAGGGAAGCTATGGCTACACCTTC
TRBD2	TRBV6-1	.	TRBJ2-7	CASSEAGGIYEQYF	TGTGCCAGCAGTGAGGCGGGGGGGATCTACGAGCAGTACTTC
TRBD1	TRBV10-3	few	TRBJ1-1	CAISESWGQGSTEAFF	TGTGCCATCAGTGAGTCGTGGGGACAGGGGAGTACTGAAGCTTTCTTT
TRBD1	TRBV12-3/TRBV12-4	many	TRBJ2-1	CASRFGQGEYNEQFF	TGTGCCAGCAGATTCGGACAGGGGGAGTACAATGAGCAGTTCTTC
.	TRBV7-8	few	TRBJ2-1	CASSRDSGPYNEQFF	TGTGCCAGCAGCCGCGACAGCGGGCCATACAATGAGCAGTTCTTC
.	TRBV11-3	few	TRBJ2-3	CASSPPSDETQYF	TGTGCCAGCAGCCCCCCGTCGGATGAGACGCAGTATTTT
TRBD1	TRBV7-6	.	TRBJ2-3	CASSLETRGRPDTQYF	TGTGCCAGCAGCTTAGAGACAAGGGGGCGCCCAGATACGCAGTATTTT
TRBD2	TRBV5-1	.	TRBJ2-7	CASSVLAGGSYEQYF	TGCGCCAGCAGCGTTCTAGCGGGGGGGTCCTACGAGCAGTACTTC
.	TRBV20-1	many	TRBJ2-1	CSALEPTRGYNEQFF	TGCAGTGCACTAGAGCCCACCCGGGGTTACAATGAGCAGTTCTTC
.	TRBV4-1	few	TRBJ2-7	CASSQDLPGSYEQYF	TGCGCCAGCAGCCAAGATTTGCCAGGGTCCTACGAGCAGTACTTC
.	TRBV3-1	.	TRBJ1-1	CASSRLMTRANTEAFF	TGTGCCAGCAGCCGATTGATGACACGGGCGAACACTGAAGCTTTCTTT
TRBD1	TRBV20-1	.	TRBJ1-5	CSAFDGTGSQPQHF	TGCAGTGCTTTCGACGGGACAGGGAGTCAGCCCCAGCATTTT
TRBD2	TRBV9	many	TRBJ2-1	CASGGGLAGTNEQFF	TGTGCCAGCGGTGGGGGGCTAGCGGGGACCAATGAGCAGTTCTTC
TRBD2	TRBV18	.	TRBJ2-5	CASSPTWTSVETQYF	TGTGCCAGCTCACCTACTTGGACTAGCGTAGAGACCCAGTACTTC
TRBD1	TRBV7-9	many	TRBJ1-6	CASNAGTENSPLHF	TGTGCCAGCAATGCCGGGACAGAGAATTCACCCCTCCACTTT
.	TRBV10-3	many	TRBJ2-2	CAITSGVTGELFF	TGTGCCATCACCTCGGGAGTCACCGGGGAGCTGTTTTTT
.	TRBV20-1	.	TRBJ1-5	CSASDSYSNHPQHF	TGCAGTGCTAGCGACAGTTATAGCAATCATCCCCAGCATTTT
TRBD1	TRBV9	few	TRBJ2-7	CASSPGQGREQYF	TGTGCCAGCAGCCCTGGACAGGGGCGCGAGCAGTACTTC
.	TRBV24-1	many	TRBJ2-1	CATGLSGSRDNEQFF	TGTGCCACCGGCCTTTCGGGTAGTAGAGACAATGAGCAGTTCTTC
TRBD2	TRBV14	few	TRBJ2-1	CASSQHSGRSYNEQFF	TGTGCCAGCAGCCAACATAGCGGGAGGTCCTACAATGAGCAGTTCTTC
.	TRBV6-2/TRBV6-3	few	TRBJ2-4	CASTTSAKNIQYF	TGTGCCAGCACTACCTCAGCCAAAAACATTCAGTACTTC
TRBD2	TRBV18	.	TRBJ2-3	CASSPQLAARNTQYF	TGTGCCAGCTCACCACAACTAGCGGCCCGCAATACGCAGTATTTT
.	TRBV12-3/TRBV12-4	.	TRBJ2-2	CATRRGNTGELFF	TGTGCCACCCGCCGGGGGAACACCGGGGAGCTGTTTTTT
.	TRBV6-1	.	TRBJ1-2	CASLDLGGYGYTF	TGTGCCAGCCTGGATCTCGGGGGCTATGGCTACACCTTC
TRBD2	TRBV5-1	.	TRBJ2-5	CASSYGTSWETQYF	TGCGCCAGCAGCTACGGGACTAGCTGGGAGACCCAGTACTTC
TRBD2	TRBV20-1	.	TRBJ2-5	CSAQRLAGGQETQYF	TGCAGTGCTCAAAGACTAGCGGGAGGGCAAGAGACCCAGTACTTC
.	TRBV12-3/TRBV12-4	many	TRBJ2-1	CASARTAPGQPVSIF	TGTGCCAGCGCGAGAACCGCCCCCGGACAGCCTGTTTCGATCTTC
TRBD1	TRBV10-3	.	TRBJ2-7	CAISERYPGQGDEQYF	TGTGCCATCAGTGAGAGGTATCCTGGACAGGGGGACGAGCAGTACTTC
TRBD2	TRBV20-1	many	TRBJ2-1	CSARETSGLYNEQFF	TGCAGTGCTAGAGAGACTAGCGGCCTCTACAATGAGCAGTTCTTC
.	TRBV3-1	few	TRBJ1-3	CASSQAGAGNTIYF	TGTGCCAGCAGCCAAGCGGGTGCTGGAAACACCATATATTTT
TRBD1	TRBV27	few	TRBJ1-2	CASSSTGGRGDYGYTF	TGTGCCAGCAGCTCGACAGGGGGCCGTGGAGACTATGGCTACACCTTC
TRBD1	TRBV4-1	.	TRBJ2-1	CASSQEQGTGSFF	TGCGCCAGCAGCCAAGAACAGGGGACAGGGTCCTTCTTC
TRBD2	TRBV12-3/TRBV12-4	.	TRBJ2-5	CASRFGGRAETQYF	TGTGCCAGCAGGTTCGGGGGGAGGGCCGAGACCCAGTACTTC
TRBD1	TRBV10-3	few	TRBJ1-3	CAIRDRGNTIYF	TGTGCCATCAGGGACAGGGGAAACACCATATATTTT